This T cell receptor (beta chain) was identified in a study of blood T cells in healthy people across ages. Findings and limits, study-wide: Older age coincided with a roughly linear decline in TCR beta diversity per million T cells.

Turning to this clonotype: Its antigen is currently unknown.

The CDR3 runs to 13 residues. Germline V lookup: CDR1 SQVTM, CDR2 ANQGSEA. Sample-barcoded 5' priming and a J-beta primer mix drove a second PCR of 7 to 11 cycles. MiXCR was run by TCRdb on the 5' RACE reads, yielding one entry per CDR3 protein. The table lists some 900,000 distinct CDR3 sequences, about 44% of them singletons. The sample taken for sequencing was blood. The chain recombines TRBV29-1 with TRBJ2-4; TRBD1 or TRBD2 may be the D gene (5 bases each). The J call is in doubt because the DNA end fits TRBJ2-7 better. The sequence derives from a man aged 25-45 years in good health. This chain's CDR3 is CSVNGDGAYEQYF. The CDR3 coding sequence is TGCAGCGTAAATGGGGACGGAGCCTACGAGCAGTACTTC.